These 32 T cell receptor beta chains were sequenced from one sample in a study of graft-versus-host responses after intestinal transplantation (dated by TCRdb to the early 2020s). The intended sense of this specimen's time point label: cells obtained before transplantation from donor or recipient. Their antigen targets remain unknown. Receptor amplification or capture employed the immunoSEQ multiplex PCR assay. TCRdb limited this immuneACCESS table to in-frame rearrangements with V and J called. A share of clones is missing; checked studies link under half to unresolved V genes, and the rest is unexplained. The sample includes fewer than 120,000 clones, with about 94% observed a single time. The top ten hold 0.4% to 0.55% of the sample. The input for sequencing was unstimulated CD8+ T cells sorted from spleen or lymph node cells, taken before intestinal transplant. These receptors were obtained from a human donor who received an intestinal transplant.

The CDR3 DNA reads as TGTGCCAGTAGTGGTCCGAACCAAGAGACCCAGTACTTC. It codes for CASSGPNQETQYF. V gene TRBV19 combines with J gene TRBJ2-5, with D unresolved. Germline V gene lookup returns CDR1 LNHDA and CDR2 SQIVND (reference sequence). This CDR3 contains 13 residues. V was clipped by 5 bases and J by 0 bases, with 7 bases between them.

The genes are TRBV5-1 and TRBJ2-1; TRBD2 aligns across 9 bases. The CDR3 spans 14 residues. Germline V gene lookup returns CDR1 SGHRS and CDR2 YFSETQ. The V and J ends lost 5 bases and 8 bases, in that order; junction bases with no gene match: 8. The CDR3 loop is CASSRASGTDEQFF. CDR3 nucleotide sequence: TGCGCCAGCAGTCGGGCTAGCGGGACCGATGAGCAGTTCTTC.

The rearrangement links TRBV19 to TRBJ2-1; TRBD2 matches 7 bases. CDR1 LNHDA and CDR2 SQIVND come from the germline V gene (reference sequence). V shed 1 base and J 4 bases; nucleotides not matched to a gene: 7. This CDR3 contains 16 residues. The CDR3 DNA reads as TGTGCCAGTAGTATAGTCCCTAGCGGTAGTTACAATGAGCAGTTCTTC. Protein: CASSIVPSGSYNEQFF.

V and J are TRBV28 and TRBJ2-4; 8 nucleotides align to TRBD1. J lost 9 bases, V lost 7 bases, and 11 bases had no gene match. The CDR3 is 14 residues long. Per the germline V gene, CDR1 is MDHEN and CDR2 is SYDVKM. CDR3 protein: CASKEQGGSGIQYF. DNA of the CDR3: TGTGCCAGCAAGGAACAGGGGGGAAGCGGCATTCAGTACTTC.

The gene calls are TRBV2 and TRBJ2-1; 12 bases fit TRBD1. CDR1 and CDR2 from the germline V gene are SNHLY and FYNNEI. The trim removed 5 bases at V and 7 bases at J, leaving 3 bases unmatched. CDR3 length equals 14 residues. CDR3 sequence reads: CASSLGQGANEQFF. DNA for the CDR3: TGTGCCAGCAGTCTGGGACAGGGGGCAAATGAGCAGTTCTTC.

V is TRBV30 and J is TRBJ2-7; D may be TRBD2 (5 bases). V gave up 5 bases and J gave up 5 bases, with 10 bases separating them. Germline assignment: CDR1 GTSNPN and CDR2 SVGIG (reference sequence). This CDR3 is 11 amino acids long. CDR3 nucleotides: TGTGCCTGGGGGAGAGCTAACGAGCAGTACTTC. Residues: CAWGRANEQYF.

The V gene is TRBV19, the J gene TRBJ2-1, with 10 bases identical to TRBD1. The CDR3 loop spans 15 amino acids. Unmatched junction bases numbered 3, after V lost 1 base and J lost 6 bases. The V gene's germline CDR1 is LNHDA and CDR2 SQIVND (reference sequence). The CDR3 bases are TGTGCCAGTAGTATAGCCGGACAGGGGGTCAATGAGCAGTTCTTC. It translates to CASSIAGQGVNEQFF.

The CDR3 DNA is TGTGCCAGCAGCTTATCCCGGTGGAATGAGCAGTTCTTC. It codes for CASSLSRWNEQFF. V and J are TRBV5-6 and TRBJ2-1; D is uncertain. V lost 2 bases, J lost 7 bases, and 10 bases lay in between. The CDR3 has 13 residues. Per the germline V gene, CDR1 is SGHDT and CDR2 is YYEEEE.

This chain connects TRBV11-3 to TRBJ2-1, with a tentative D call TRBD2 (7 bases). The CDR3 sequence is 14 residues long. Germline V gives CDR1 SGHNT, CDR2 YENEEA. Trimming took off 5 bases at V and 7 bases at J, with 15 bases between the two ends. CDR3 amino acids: CASSEAGTPNEQFF. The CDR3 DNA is TGTGCCAGCAGCGAAGCGGGGACACCGAATGAGCAGTTCTTC.

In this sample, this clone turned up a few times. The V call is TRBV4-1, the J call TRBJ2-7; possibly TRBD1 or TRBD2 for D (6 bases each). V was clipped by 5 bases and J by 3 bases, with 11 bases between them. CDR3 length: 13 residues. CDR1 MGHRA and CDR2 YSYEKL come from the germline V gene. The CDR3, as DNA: TGCGCCAGCAGCGAGGGGGGTCTCTACGAGCAGTACTTC. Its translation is CASSEGGLYEQYF.

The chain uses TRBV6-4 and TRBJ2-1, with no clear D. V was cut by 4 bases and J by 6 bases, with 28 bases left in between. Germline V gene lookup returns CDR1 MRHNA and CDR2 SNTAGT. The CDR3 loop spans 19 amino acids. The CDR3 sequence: CASSADRPETYTPINEQFF. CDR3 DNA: TGTGCCAGCAGTGCGGATCGACCTGAGACCTACACTCCAATCAATGAGCAGTTCTTC.

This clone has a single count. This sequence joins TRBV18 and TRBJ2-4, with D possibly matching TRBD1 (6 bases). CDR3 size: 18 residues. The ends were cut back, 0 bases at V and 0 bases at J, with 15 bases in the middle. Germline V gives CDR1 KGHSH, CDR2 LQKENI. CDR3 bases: TGTGCCAGCTCACCACCGGAACAGACAGGCTTAGCCAAAAACATTCAGTACTTC. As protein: CASSPPEQTGLAKNIQYF. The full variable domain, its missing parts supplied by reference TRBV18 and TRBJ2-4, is NAGVMQNPRHLVRRRGQEARLRCSPMKGHSHVYWYRQLPEEGLKFMVYLQKENIIDESGMPKERFSAEFPKEGPSILRIQQVVRGDSAAYFCASSPPEQTGLAKNIQYFGAGTRLSVL.

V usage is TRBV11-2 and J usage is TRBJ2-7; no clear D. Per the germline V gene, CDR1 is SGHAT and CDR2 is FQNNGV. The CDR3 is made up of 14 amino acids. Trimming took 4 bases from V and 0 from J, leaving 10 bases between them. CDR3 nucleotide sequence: TGTGCCAGCAGCTCCACTACAAGCTCCTACGAGCAGTACTTC. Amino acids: CASSSTTSSYEQYF.

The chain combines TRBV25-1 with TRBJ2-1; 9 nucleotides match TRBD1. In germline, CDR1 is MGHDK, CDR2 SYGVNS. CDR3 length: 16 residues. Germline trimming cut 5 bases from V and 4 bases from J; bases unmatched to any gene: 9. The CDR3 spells CASSPDRGKYYNEQFF. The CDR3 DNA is TGTGCCAGCAGTCCCGACAGGGGGAAATATTACAATGAGCAGTTCTTC.

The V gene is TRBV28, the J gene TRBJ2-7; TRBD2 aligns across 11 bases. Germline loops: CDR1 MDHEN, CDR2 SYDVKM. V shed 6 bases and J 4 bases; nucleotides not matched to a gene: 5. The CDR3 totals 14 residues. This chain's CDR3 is CASRPSGRSYEQYF. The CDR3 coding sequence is TGTGCCAGCAGGCCTAGCGGGAGGTCTTACGAGCAGTACTTC.

This CDR3 reads CASSLAAGEEPQHF. The DNA for the CDR3 is TGTGCCAGCAGCTTGGCGGCAGGGGAAGAGCCCCAGCATTTT. V usage is TRBV5-8 and J usage is TRBJ1-5, with D possibly matching TRBD1 (6 bases). The V end was cut by 0 bases, the J end by 8 bases, with 12 bases between. Looked up from germline, CDR1 is SGHTS and CDR2 is YDEGEE. The CDR3 contains 14 residues.

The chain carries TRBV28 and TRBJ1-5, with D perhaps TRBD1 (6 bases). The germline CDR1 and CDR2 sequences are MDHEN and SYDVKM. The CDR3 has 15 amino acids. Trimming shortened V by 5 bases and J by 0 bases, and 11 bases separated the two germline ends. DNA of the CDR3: TGTGCCAGCAGTAGTAACAGGGATAGCAATCAGCCCCAGCATTTT. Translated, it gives CASSSNRDSNQPQHF.

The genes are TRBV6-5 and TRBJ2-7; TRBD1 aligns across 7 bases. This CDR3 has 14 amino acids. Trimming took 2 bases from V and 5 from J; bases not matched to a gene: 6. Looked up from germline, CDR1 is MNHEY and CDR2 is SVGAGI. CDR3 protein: CASSYLTGDNEQYF. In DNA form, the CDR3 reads TGTGCCAGCAGTTACCTCACAGGGGATAACGAGCAGTACTTC.

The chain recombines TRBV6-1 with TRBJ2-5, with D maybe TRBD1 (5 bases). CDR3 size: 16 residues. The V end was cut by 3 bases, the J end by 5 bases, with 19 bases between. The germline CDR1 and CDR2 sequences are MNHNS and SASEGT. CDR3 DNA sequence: TGTGCCAGCAGTGAGTCTCGAGAGACCCCAGGGGAGACCCAGTACTTC. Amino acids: CASSESRETPGETQYF.

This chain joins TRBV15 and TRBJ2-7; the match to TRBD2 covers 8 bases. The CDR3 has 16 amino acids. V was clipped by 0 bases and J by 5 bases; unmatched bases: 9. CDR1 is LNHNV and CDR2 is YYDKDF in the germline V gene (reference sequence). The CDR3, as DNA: TGTGCCACCAGCAGAGATCTGAGGGGACTAGTCAACGAGCAGTACTTC. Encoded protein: CATSRDLRGLVNEQYF.

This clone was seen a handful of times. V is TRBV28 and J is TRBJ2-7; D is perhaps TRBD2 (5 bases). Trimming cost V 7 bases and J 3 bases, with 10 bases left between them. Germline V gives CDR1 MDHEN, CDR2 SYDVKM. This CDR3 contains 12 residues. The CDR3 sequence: CASTSGNYEQYF. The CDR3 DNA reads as TGTGCCAGCACGAGCGGAAACTACGAGCAGTACTTC.

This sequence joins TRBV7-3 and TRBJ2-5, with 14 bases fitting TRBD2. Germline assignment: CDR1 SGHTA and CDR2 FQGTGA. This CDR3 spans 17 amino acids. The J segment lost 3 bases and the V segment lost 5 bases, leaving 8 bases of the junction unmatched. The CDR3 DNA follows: TGTGCCAGCAGCCCGATTGGGACTAGCGGGAGAGAAGAGACCCAGTACTTC. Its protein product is CASSPIGTSGREETQYF.

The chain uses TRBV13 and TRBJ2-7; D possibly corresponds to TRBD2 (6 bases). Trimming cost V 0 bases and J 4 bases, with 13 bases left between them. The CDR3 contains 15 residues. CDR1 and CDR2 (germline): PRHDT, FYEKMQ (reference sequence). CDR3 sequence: CASSLGEAGLYEQYF. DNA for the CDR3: TGTGCCAGCAGCTTAGGAGAGGCGGGATTGTACGAGCAGTACTTC. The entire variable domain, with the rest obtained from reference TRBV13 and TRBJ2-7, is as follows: AAGVIQSPRHLIKEKRETATLKCYPIPRHDTVYWYQQGPGQDPQFLISFYEKMQSDKGSIPDRFSAQQFSDYHSELNMSSLELGDSALYFCASSLGEAGLYEQYFGPGTRLTVT.

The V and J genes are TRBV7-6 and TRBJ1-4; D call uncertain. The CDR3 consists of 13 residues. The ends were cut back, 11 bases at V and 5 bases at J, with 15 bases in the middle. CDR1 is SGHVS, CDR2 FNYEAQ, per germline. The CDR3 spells CASREGSNEKLFF. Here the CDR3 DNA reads TGTGCCTCCCGGGAGGGATCAAATGAAAAACTGTTTTTT. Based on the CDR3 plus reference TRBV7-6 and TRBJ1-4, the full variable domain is GAGVSQSPRYKVTKRGQDVALRCDPISGHVSLYWYRQALGQGPEFLTYFNYEAQQDKSGLPNDRFSAERPEGSISTLTIQRTEQRDSAMYRCASREGSNEKLFFGSGTQLSVL.

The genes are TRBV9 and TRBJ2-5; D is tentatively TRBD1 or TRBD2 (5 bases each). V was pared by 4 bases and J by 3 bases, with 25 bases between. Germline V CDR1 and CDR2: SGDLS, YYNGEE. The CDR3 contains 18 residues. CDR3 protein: CASSSRGSPPWDEETQYF. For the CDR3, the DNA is TGTGCCAGCAGCTCGAGAGGGAGCCCACCTTGGGACGAAGAGACCCAGTACTTC.

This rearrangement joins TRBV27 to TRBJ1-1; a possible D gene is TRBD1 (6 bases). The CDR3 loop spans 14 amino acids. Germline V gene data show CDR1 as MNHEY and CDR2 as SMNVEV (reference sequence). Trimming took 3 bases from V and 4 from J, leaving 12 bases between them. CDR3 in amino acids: CASSLTGRGTEAFF. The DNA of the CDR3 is TGTGCCAGCAGTTTGACAGGTCGGGGCACTGAAGCTTTCTTT.

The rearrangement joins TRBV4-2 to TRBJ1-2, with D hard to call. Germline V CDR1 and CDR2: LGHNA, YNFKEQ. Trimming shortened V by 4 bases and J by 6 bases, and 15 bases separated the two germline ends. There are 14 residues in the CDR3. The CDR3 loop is CASSPSDVENGYTF. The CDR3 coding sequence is TGTGCCAGCAGCCCGAGCGATGTAGAAAATGGCTACACCTTC.

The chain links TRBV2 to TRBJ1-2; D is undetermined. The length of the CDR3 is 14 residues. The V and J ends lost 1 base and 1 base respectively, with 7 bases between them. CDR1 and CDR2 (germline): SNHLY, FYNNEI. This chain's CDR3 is CASSEVVINYGYTF. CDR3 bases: TGTGCCAGCAGTGAAGTTGTGATTAACTATGGCTACACCTTC.

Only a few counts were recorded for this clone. This chain's CDR3 is CASSQTGNQPQHF. The CDR3 region has the DNA TGTGCCAGCAGCCAGACAGGGAATCAGCCCCAGCATTTT. This rearrangement joins TRBV4-2 to TRBJ1-5, with 7 bases matching TRBD1. This CDR3 spans 13 amino acids. CDR1 is LGHNA and CDR2 is YNFKEQ in the germline V gene. Trimming removed 3 bases from V and 4 bases from J; junction bases left unmatched: 0.

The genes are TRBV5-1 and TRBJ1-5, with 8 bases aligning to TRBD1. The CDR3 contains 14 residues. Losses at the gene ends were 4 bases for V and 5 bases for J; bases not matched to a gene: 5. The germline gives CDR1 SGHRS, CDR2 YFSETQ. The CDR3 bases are TGCGCCAGCAGCGCCACAGGGGGTTATCAGCCCCAGCATTTT. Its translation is CASSATGGYQPQHF.

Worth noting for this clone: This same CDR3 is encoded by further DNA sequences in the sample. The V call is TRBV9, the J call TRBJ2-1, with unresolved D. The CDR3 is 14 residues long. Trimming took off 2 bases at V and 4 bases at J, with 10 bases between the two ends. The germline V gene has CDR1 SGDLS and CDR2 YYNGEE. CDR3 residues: CASSVASGYNEQFF. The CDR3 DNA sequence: TGTGCCAGCAGCGTGGCCTCGGGTTACAATGAGCAGTTCTTC.

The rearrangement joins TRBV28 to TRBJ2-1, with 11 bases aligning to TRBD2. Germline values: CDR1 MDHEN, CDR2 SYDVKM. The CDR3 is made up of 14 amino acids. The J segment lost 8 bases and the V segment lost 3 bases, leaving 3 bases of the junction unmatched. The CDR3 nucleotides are TGTGCCAGCAGTTTTAGCGGGAGGGAGGATGAGCAGTTCTTC. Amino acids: CASSFSGREDEQFF.